These 16 T cell receptor beta chains came from one sample sequenced in a study of cytotoxic CD8 clonotypes in ibrutinib-treated CLL (dated by TCRdb to the early 2020s). Receptor amplification or capture employed the immunoSEQ multiplex PCR assay. TCRdb stores this immuneACCESS table with in-frame sequences only. Part of the clones is absent; in the studies checked, under half of the shortfall reflects unresolved V genes, and no reason is known for the rest. This sample comprises fewer than 400,000 clones, roughly 71% of them detected only once. The ten largest account for around 6.6% of the sample. This material consisted of PBMCs, taken after 36 months of ibrutinib treatment. Receptor source: a human donor with chronic lymphocytic leukemia.

This chain joins TRBV27 and TRBJ1-2, with D perhaps matching TRBD1 (6 bases). V dropped 2 bases and J dropped 8 bases, with 15 bases sitting between them. The CDR3 extends over 14 amino acids. Germline loops: CDR1 MNHEY, CDR2 SMNVEV (reference sequence). CDR3 coding DNA: TGTGCCAGCAGTTTAGAGGGGCGCAGGGGCGGCTACACCTTC. Protein: CASSLEGRRGGYTF.

A few counts support this clone. The chain couples TRBV7-2 to TRBJ2-3; the D gene is possibly TRBD2 (6 bases). Germline CDR1 is SGHTA and CDR2 is FQGNSA. CDR3 length: 15 residues. V was pared by 3 bases and J by 1 base, with 11 bases between. The CDR3 sequence is CASSFGGRGTDTQYF. CDR3 nucleotide sequence: TGTGCCAGCAGCTTCGGGGGTAGAGGCACAGATACGCAGTATTTT.

The chain joins TRBV14 to TRBJ2-7; TRBD2 matches 12 bases. The length of the CDR3 is 18 residues. J lost 4 bases, V lost 4 bases, and 14 bases had no gene match. CDR1 is SGHDN, CDR2 FVKESK, per germline. The DNA of the CDR3 is TGTGCCAGCAGCCGCCGAGGACTAGCGGGGACCATCGCTTACGAGCAGTACTTC. This encodes CASSRRGLAGTIAYEQYF.

The chain couples TRBV6-1 to TRBJ1-2; D may be TRBD1 (5 bases). The germline gives CDR1 MNHNS, CDR2 SASEGT. The ends were cut back, 6 bases at V and 6 bases at J, with 11 bases in the middle. This CDR3 region has 12 residues. This CDR3 reads CASSPTGDGYTF. In DNA, the CDR3 is TGTGCCAGCAGCCCAACAGGAGATGGCTACACCTTC.

This clone was counted only a few times. The chain couples TRBV27 to TRBJ1-1, with a possible D match to TRBD1 (5 bases). The V end was cut by 5 bases, the J end by 1 base, with 14 bases between. Germline V gives CDR1 MNHEY, CDR2 SMNVEV (reference sequence). CDR3 size: 15 residues. The CDR3 sequence: CASSAPGRGNTEAFF. In DNA, the CDR3 is TGTGCCAGCAGTGCCCCGGGGAGGGGGAACACTGAAGCTTTCTTT.

V and J are TRBV5-5 and TRBJ1-4; a possible D gene is TRBD1 (5 bases). Deletions cut 4 bases from V and 4 bases from J, with 14 bases between. The CDR3 covers 15 residues. Germline V gene sequence: CDR1 SGHKS, CDR2 YYEKEE (reference sequence). The CDR3 sequence is CASSLMTAYNEKLFF. DNA of the CDR3: TGTGCCAGCAGCCTGATGACAGCATATAATGAAAAACTGTTTTTT.

V and J are TRBV6-5 and TRBJ2-3; D may be TRBD1 (5 bases). The CDR3 has 16 amino acids. Germline V gives CDR1 MNHEY, CDR2 SVGAGI. V shed 2 bases and J shed 4 bases, with 16 bases lying between them. CDR3 bases: TGTGCCAGCAGTTACCGCAGGGCATCCAACGCAGATACGCAGTATTTT. It is translated as CASSYRRASNADTQYF.

This clone was observed once. The chain recombines TRBV7-3 with TRBJ2-5, with D possibly TRBD1 on 6 matching bases. V lost 5 bases to trimming and J lost 1 base, with 14 bases between them. The germline gives CDR1 SGHTA, CDR2 FQGTGA. The CDR3 loop spans 15 amino acids. The CDR3, as DNA: TGTGCCAGCAGCCAATCCAGGGGCATCCAAGAGACCCAGTACTTC. Translation: CASSQSRGIQETQYF.

The table lists this clone with a count of one. V and J are TRBV9 and TRBJ2-2; 8 bases are a match to TRBD2. CDR3 length: 15 residues. V trimming: 0 bases; J trimming: 5 bases; junction bases outside the gene matches: 3. Germline V gene lookup returns CDR1 SGDLS and CDR2 YYNGEE. The CDR3 region has the DNA TGTGCCAGCAGCGTAGCTAGCGGGCTTACCGGGGAGCTGTTTTTT. Translated: CASSVASGLTGELFF.

The chain recombines TRBV9 with TRBJ1-1, with D possibly TRBD1 on 5 matching bases. The germline gives CDR1 SGDLS, CDR2 YYNGEE. With 0 bases removed from V and 0 bases from J, the gap between germline ends came to 9 bases. CDR3 length equals 15 residues. CDR3 DNA: TGTGCCAGCAGCGTAGAGGGGATCTTGAACACTGAAGCTTTCTTT. Translating it yields CASSVEGILNTEAFF.

The chain joins TRBV4-1 to TRBJ1-2; D might be TRBD1 (5 bases). The CDR3 covers 13 residues. Trimming pared 1 base from V and 5 bases from J, leaving 8 bases between. Germline CDR1 MGHRA, CDR2 YSYEKL. This chain's CDR3 is CASSQGQSYGYTF. The CDR3 region has the DNA TGCGCCAGCAGCCAAGGACAGTCATATGGCTACACCTTC.

This chain joins TRBV6-5 and TRBJ2-7; D could derive from TRBD1 or TRBD2 (6 bases each). In germline, CDR1 is MNHEY, CDR2 SVGAGI. The CDR3 spans 14 residues. V lost 6 bases and J 2 bases, leaving 14 bases between the germline ends. In DNA form, the CDR3 reads TGTGCCAGCAGACTCCAGGGGAGGCCCTACGAGCAGTACTTC. Translating it yields CASRLQGRPYEQYF.

CDR3 DNA sequence: TGTGCCAGCAGCTTAGGGGGACAGGCCGGCCACGAGCAGTACTTC. This sequence encodes CASSLGGQAGHEQYF. The genes are TRBV7-6 and TRBJ2-7; 8 bases fit TRBD1. This CDR3 contains 15 residues. V shed 1 base, J shed 5 bases, and the junction held 7 bases outside the gene matches. The V gene's germline CDR1 is SGHVS and CDR2 FNYEAQ.

V usage is TRBV5-1 and J usage is TRBJ2-2; 8 bases agree with TRBD1. CDR3 size: 15 residues. The germline V gene encodes CDR1 SGHRS and CDR2 YFSETQ. The J segment lost 1 base and the V segment lost 4 bases, leaving 3 bases of the junction unmatched. Written as DNA, the CDR3 is TGCGCCAGCAGCGCGGGACAGGTGAACACCGGGGAGCTGTTTTTT. Translation: CASSAGQVNTGELFF.

The chain links TRBV5-4 to TRBJ2-1; no reliable D call. CDR3 size: 15 residues. Trimming took off 6 bases at V and 0 bases at J, with 13 bases between the two ends. Germline V gene sequence: CDR1 SGHNT, CDR2 YYREEE (reference sequence). The CDR3 DNA reads as TGTGCCAGCACCGACCGGCGACGCTCCTACAATGAGCAGTTCTTC. The encoded protein is CASTDRRRSYNEQFF.

There are a few counts of this clone. This chain joins TRBV5-1 and TRBJ2-5; TRBD2 matches 8 bases. The CDR3 spans 15 residues. Per the germline V gene, CDR1 is SGHRS and CDR2 is YFSETQ. V lost 1 base and J lost 1; bases outside the gene matches: 3. The CDR3 sequence is CASSLLAGPQETQYF. DNA of the CDR3: TGCGCCAGCAGCTTGTTAGCGGGGCCCCAAGAGACCCAGTACTTC.